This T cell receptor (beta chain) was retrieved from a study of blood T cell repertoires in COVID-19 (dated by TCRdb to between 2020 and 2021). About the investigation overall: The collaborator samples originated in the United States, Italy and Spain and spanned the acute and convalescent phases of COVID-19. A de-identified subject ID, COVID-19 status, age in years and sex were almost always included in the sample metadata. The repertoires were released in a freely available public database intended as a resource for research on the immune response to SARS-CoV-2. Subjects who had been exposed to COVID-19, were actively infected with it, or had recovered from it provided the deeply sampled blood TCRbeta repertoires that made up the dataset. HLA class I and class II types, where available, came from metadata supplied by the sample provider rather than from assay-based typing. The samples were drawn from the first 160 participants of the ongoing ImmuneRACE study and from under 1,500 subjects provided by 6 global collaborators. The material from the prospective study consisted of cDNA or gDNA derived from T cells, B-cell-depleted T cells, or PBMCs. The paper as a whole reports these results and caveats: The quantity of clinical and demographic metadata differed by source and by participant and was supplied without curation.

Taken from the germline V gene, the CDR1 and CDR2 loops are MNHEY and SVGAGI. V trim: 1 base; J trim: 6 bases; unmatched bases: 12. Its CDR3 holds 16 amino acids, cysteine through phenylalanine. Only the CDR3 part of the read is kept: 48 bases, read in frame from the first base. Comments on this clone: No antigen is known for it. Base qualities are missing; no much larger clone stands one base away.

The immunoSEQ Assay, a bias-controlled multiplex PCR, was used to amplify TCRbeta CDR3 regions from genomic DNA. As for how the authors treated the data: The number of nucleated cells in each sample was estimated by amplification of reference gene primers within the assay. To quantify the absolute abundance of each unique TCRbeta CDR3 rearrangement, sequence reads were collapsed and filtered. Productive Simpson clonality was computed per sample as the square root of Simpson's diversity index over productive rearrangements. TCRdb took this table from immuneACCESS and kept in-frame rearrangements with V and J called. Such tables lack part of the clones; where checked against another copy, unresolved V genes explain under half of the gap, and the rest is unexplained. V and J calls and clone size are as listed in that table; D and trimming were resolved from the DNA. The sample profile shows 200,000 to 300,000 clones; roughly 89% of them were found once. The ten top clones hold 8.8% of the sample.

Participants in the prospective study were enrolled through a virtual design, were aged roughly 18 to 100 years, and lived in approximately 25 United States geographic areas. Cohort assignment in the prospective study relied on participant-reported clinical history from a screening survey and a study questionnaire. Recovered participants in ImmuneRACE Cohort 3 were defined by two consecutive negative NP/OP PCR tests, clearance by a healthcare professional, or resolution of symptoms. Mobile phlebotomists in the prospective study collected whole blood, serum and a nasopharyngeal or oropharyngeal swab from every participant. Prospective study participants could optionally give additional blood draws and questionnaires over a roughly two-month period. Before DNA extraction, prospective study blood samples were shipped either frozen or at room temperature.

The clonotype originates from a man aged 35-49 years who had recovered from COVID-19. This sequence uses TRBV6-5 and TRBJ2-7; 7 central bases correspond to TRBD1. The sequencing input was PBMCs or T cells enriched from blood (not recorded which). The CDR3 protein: CASSYWGTDLLGEQYF. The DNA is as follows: TGTGCCAGCAGTTACTGGGGGACAGATTTGTTAGGCGAGCAGTACTTC.